The present TCR beta chain was sequenced within a study of PD-L1 blockade in urothelial cancer. Overall study context: About 90% of the 29 patients were males with bladder-origin urothelial cancer. Notes on the study in general: Survival was better when pretreatment blood TCR clonality fell below the median.

With regard to this clone: Antigen specificity is unknown.

Clones were read by immunoSEQ multiplex PCR, and TCRdb kept only the in-frame ones, dropping some. The sample contains under 40,000 clones, around 90% of which appear only once. Trimming removed 0 bases from V and 8 bases from J; junction bases left unmatched: 8. The germline V gene has CDR1 SGHRS and CDR2 YFSETQ. The CDR3 length is 15 residues. The sequence came from a man between 65 and 79 years old with urothelial cancer. Specimen: PBMCs, collected around atezolizumab (anti-PD-L1) treatment. The rearrangement joins TRBV5-1 to TRBJ1-2; 9 nucleotides agree with TRBD1. This chain's CDR3 is CASSLGYWTGDGYTF. CDR3 sequence (DNA): TGCGCCAGCAGCTTGGGGTACTGGACAGGGGACGGCTACACCTTC.